The 22 T cell receptor beta chains reported below all come from one sample, sequenced in a study of CD8+CD57+ T cells in acquired aplastic anemia. Genomic DNA templated the TCR beta VDJ and CDR3 profiling. Via MiXCR, TCRdb re-called the reads, giving one row per CDR3 protein. The sample contains some 190,000 distinct CDR3 sequences, about half of which appear only once. Material for sequencing was sorted CD4+, CD8+, or CD8+CD57+ T cells (not recorded which) from PBMCs. All receptors come from a human donor in good health.

The chain uses TRBV5-1 and TRBJ1-6, with TRBD1 as a possible D gene (5 bases). The CDR3 is 15 amino acids. V shed 0 bases and J shed 10 bases, with 14 bases lying between them. CDR1 is SGHRS and CDR2 is YFSETQ in the germline V gene. As DNA, the CDR3 is TGCGCCAGCAGCTTGGCCCTAGCAGGGTACTCACCCCTCCACTTT. It translates to CASSLALAGYSPLHF.

The chain uses TRBV7-9 and TRBJ1-2; no firm D call. The CDR3 is 12 residues long. Germline values: CDR1 SEHNR, CDR2 FQNEAQ (reference sequence). Trimming took 5 bases from V and 3 from J, leaving 7 bases between them. This CDR3 reads CASSGLDYGYTF. The CDR3 coding sequence is TGTGCCAGCAGCGGCCTCGACTATGGCTACACCTTC. Using reference TRBV7-9 and TRBJ1-2 for the parts outside the CDR3, the full variable domain is DTGVSQNPRHKITKRGQNVTFRCDPISEHNRLYWYRQTLGQGPEFLTYFQNEAQLEKSRLLSDRFSAERPKGSFSTLEIQRTEQGDSAMYLCASSGLDYGYTFGSGTRLTVV.

The chain is built from TRBV7-2 and TRBJ1-2; D not resolved. Germline V gene lookup returns CDR1 SGHTA and CDR2 FQGNSA. This CDR3 comprises 14 residues. Trimming removed 8 bases from V and 8 bases from J, with 21 bases in between. CDR3 sequence reads: CASGPRGRDGGYTF. CDR3 nucleotides: TGTGCCAGCGGCCCCCGAGGGCGCGATGGGGGCTACACCTTC.

About this clonotype: The germline gene is not matched at one end of the junction; a read error may be the cause. DNA of the CDR3: TGTGCCAGCAGTCCCCGACAGTCTGGGTACTGGGAGCAGTACTTC. Its protein product is CASSPRQSGYWEQYF. This chain joins TRBV10-3 and TRBJ2-7; possible D gene TRBD1, 5 bases. The CDR3 consists of 15 residues. Germline V gene sequence: CDR1 ENHRY, CDR2 SYGVKD.

This rearrangement joins TRBV12-3 or TRBV12-4 to TRBJ2-1; 10 positions match TRBD1. The CDR3 extends over 14 amino acids. V lost 4 bases, J lost 8 bases, and 5 bases stayed unmatched. CDR3 in DNA: TGTGCCAGCAGTTCCACCGGACAGGGGGATGAGCAGTTCTTC. This gives the protein CASSSTGQGDEQFF.

The table lists this clonotype with a few counts. V usage is TRBV4-1 and J usage is TRBJ2-3, with 8 bases lining up with TRBD2. The germline CDR1 and CDR2 sequences are MGHRA and YSYEKL. The CDR3 is 16 amino acids. J lost 1 base, V lost 7 bases, and 10 bases had no gene match. CDR3 amino acids: CASTLSRGGRTDTQYF. Here the CDR3 DNA reads TGCGCCAGCACCCTTTCACGGGGGGGTCGCACAGATACGCAGTATTTT.

In this sample, this clonotype turned up many times. The chain has TRBV19 and TRBJ1-5, with D perhaps matching TRBD1 (6 bases). This CDR3 is 14 amino acids long. Germline loops: CDR1 LNHDA, CDR2 SQIVND (reference sequence). Between the trimmed V and J ends, which lost 7 bases and 5 bases, there was a span of 15 bases. The CDR3 DNA sequence: TGTGCCAGTACTTGGAGGGGGATTGATCAGCCCCAGCATTTT. Encoded protein: CASTWRGIDQPQHF.

This clonotype has only one observation. V gene TRBV2 combines with J gene TRBJ2-5; D may be TRBD1 (6 bases). Germline values: CDR1 SNHLY, CDR2 FYNNEI. Trimming shortened V by 7 bases and J by 5 bases, and 20 bases separated the two germline ends. The CDR3 runs 15 residues. The CDR3 DNA reads TGTGCCAGCACCCGAGGGACATCAGGGGTGGAGACCCAGTACTTC. Its translation is CASTRGTSGVETQYF. Supplemented by reference TRBV2 and TRBJ2-5, the full variable domain reads EPEVTQTPSHQVTQMGQEVILRCVPISNHLYFYWYRQILGQKVEFLVSFYNNEISEKSEIFDDQFSVERPDGSNFTLKIRSTKLEDSAMYFCASTRGTSGVETQYFGPGTRLLVL.

At least ten counts were recorded for this clonotype. This chain connects TRBV29-1 to TRBJ2-1; D uncertain. Trimming left V 6 bases short and J 7 bases short, with 22 bases between. The CDR3 runs 15 residues. Germline-derived CDR1 and CDR2 are SQVTM and ANQGSEA. Here the CDR3 DNA reads TGCAGCGTCCAAATCGTATATAAGGGTTCGAATGAGCAGTTCTTC. This encodes CSVQIVYKGSNEQFF.

This chain links TRBV28 with TRBJ2-3, with 10 bases lining up with TRBD1. With V trimmed by 4 bases and J by 2 bases, 15 bases remained unmatched. The germline CDR1 and CDR2 sequences are MDHEN and SYDVKM. CDR3 length equals 19 residues. DNA for the CDR3: TGTGCCAGCAGTTCTCTCGCCGGGGACAGGGGCGAAATCACAGATACGCAGTATTTT. Translating it yields CASSSLAGDRGEITDTQYF.

The V gene is TRBV30, the J gene TRBJ2-3, with TRBD2 identical over 7 bases. Germline V gene data show CDR1 as GTSNPN and CDR2 as SVGIG (reference sequence). This CDR3 has 15 amino acids. The junction had 4 bases not matched to a gene; V was cut back by 1 base and J by 0 bases. The CDR3: CAWSATSASTDTQYF. As DNA, the CDR3 is TGTGCCTGGAGTGCTACTAGCGCGAGCACAGATACGCAGTATTTT. Together with reference TRBV30 and TRBJ2-3, the CDR3 gives the full variable domain: SQTIHQWPATLVQPVGSPLSLECTVEGTSNPNLYWYRQAAGRGLQLLFYSVGIGQISSEVPQNLSASRPQDRQFILSSKKLLLSDSGFYLCAWSATSASTDTQYFGPGTRLTVL.

V is TRBV20-1 and J is TRBJ1-1; D is unresolved. CDR1 and CDR2 (germline): DFQATT, SNEGSKA (reference sequence). The CDR3 consists of 12 residues. Trimming stripped 1 base from V and 3 bases from J, with 6 bases between. CDR3 DNA sequence: TGCAGTGCTAGAGTGGGTGACACTGAAGCTTTCTTT. Its translation is CSARVGDTEAFF.

This chain joins TRBV19 and TRBJ2-5; unclear D gene. The length of the CDR3 is 14 residues. V dropped 4 bases and J dropped 1 base, with 10 bases sitting between them. Germline CDR1 and CDR2: LNHDA and SQIVND (reference sequence). The CDR3 DNA follows: TGTGCCAGTAGTAGTACAGCAATCCAAGAGACCCAGTACTTC. This translates into CASSSTAIQETQYF.

This rearrangement joins TRBV28 to TRBJ1-2, with D possibly TRBD1 on 5 matching bases. CDR1 and CDR2 from the germline V gene are MDHEN and SYDVKM. This CDR3 has 13 amino acids. V was pared by 4 bases and J by 4 bases, with 10 bases between. In DNA form, the CDR3 reads TGTGCCAGCAGTTCGGGGGGGGGCTATGGCTACACCTTC. Its translation: CASSSGGGYGYTF.

This rearrangement joins TRBV20-1 to TRBJ2-1; 9 bases are shared with TRBD2. The CDR3 covers 18 residues. Unmatched junction bases numbered 14, after V lost 5 bases and J lost 0 bases. Per germline, CDR1 DFQATT and CDR2 SNEGSKA (reference sequence). The CDR3 coding sequence is TGCAGTGCTGTGATGGCTAGCGGGGCCACGAGCTCCTACAATGAGCAGTTCTTC. Its protein is CSAVMASGATSSYNEQFF.

This clonotype was observed a handful of times. V gene TRBV24-1 combines with J gene TRBJ1-5; D remains ambiguous. The germline V gene encodes CDR1 KGHDR and CDR2 SFDVKD. V was clipped by 5 bases and J by 5 bases, with 9 bases between them. This CDR3 region has 13 residues. The CDR3 is CATSALKDQPQHF. For the CDR3, the DNA is TGTGCCACCAGTGCCCTAAAGGATCAGCCCCAGCATTTT.

This clonotype was seen a few times. This chain joins TRBV28 and TRBJ2-7, with 10 bases that match TRBD1. The ends lost 6 bases at V and 8 bases at J; junction bases unmatched: 10. The CDR3 spans 14 residues. The germline V gene encodes CDR1 MDHEN and CDR2 SYDVKM. This chain's CDR3 is CASSPDRGRLQQYF. CDR3 coding DNA: TGTGCCAGCAGCCCCGACAGGGGGCGTCTGCAGCAGTACTTC. The whole variable domain, filled in from reference TRBV28 and TRBJ2-7, reads DVKVTQSSRYLVKRTGEKVFLECVQDMDHENMFWYRQDPGLGLRLIYFSYDVKMKEKGDIPEGYSVSREKKERFSLILESASTNQTSMYLCASSPDRGRLQQYFGPGTRLTVT.

The chain uses TRBV5-1 and TRBJ2-3, with TRBD2 identical over 7 bases. V lost 2 bases, J lost 0 bases, and 12 bases stayed unmatched. The V gene's germline CDR1 is SGHRS and CDR2 YFSETQ. The CDR3 length is 18 residues. The DNA of the CDR3 is TGCGCCAGCAGCTTCGGGGGGTATAGCGGATCTAGCACAGATACGCAGTATTTT. It encodes CASSFGGYSGSSTDTQYF.

This clonotype has a count of ten or more. The rearrangement uses TRBV6-5 and TRBJ2-5; maybe TRBD2 (6 bases). Germline V gene sequence: CDR1 MNHEY, CDR2 SVGAGI. The CDR3 extends over 12 amino acids. Trimming took off 2 bases at V and 5 bases at J, with 6 bases between the two ends. The CDR3: CASSYGGETQYF. CDR3 in DNA: TGTGCCAGCAGTTACGGGGGGGAGACCCAGTACTTC.

This clonotype was counted at least ten times. The genes are TRBV11-2 and TRBJ2-5, with TRBD1 matching 9 bases. V lost 2 bases and J lost 6; bases outside the gene matches: 13. This CDR3 is 17 amino acids long. CDR1 is SGHAT and CDR2 is FQNNGV in the germline V gene. This CDR3 is CASSLFLGRGQGQTQYF. The CDR3 bases are TGTGCCAGCAGCTTATTCCTGGGCAGGGGACAGGGACAGACCCAGTACTTC.

The chain carries TRBV7-8 and TRBJ2-7; TRBD2 agrees at 7 bases. The CDR3 has 14 residues. CDR1 and CDR2 from the germline V gene are SGHVS and FQNEAQ. J was trimmed by 6 bases and V by 3 bases; bases with no gene match: 8. CDR3 nucleotides: TGTGCCAGCAGCTTGTCTAGCGGTTTTGGCGAGCAGTACTTC. Its protein product is CASSLSSGFGEQYF.

This clonotype was observed many times. This sequence joins TRBV2 and TRBJ2-7; either TRBD1 or TRBD2 may supply D (5 bases each). The germline V gene has CDR1 SNHLY and CDR2 FYNNEI. The CDR3 is made up of 12 amino acids. The V and J ends lost 8 bases and 2 bases respectively, with 10 bases between them. The DNA for the CDR3 is TGTGCCAGCTCCGGGACGACCTACGAGCAGTACTTC. Residues: CASSGTTYEQYF.